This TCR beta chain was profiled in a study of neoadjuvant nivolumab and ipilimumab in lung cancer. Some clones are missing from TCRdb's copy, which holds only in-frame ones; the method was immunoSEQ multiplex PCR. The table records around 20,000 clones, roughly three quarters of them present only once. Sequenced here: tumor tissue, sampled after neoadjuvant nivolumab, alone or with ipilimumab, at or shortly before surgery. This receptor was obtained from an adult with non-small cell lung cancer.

The CDR3 sequence: CASSLEATSNTEAFF. In DNA form, the CDR3 reads TGTGCCAGCAGCTTGGAGGCAACATCGAACACTGAAGCTTTCTTT. The chain is built from TRBV5-4 and TRBJ1-1; unclear D gene. This CDR3 comprises 15 residues. CDR1 and CDR2 from the germline V gene are SGHNT and YYREEE (reference sequence). The ends were cut back, 0 bases at V and 1 base at J, with 10 bases in the middle.